Listed here are 21 T cell receptor beta chains from one sample, sequenced in a study of blood T cell repertoires in COVID-19. The method was immunoSEQ multiplex PCR; TCRdb's version includes in-frame clones alone and lacks a portion of them. The sample contains 200,000 to 250,000 clones, roughly 90% of which appear only once. Sequences were obtained from peripheral blood. The receptors here all came from a man aged 55 to 70 with COVID-19, enrolled during active disease.

J is TRBJ2-1 and V is TRBV7-2; D is perhaps TRBD2 (6 bases). Germline values: CDR1 SGHTA, CDR2 FQGNSA. CDR3 length equals 13 residues. V lost 2 bases and J 7 bases, leaving 9 bases between the germline ends. The CDR3 protein is CASSLPGGNEQFF. Here the CDR3 DNA reads TGTGCCAGCAGCTTACCTGGGGGGAATGAGCAGTTCTTC.

This clone showed up just a few times. V gene TRBV21-1 combines with J gene TRBJ1-5; the table's D call, TRBD1, has no DNA check behind it. TRBV21-1 is reported as a pseudogene. The CDR3 contains 14 residues. CDR3 nucleotide sequence: TGTGCCAGCGACAGGGGTGCGAATAATCAGCCCCAGCATTTT. Translation gives CASDRGANNQPQHF.

CDR3 in DNA: TGTGCCAGCAGTTACCGGGGGGTAACAGATACGCAGTATTTT. It is translated as CASSYRGVTDTQYF. The rearrangement uses TRBV6-5 and TRBJ2-3, with 7 bases identical to TRBD2. This CDR3 is 14 amino acids long. V shed 2 bases and J 3 bases; nucleotides not matched to a gene: 2. CDR1 and CDR2 (germline): MNHEY, SVGAGI.

The chain recombines TRBV28 with TRBJ1-3; D is possibly TRBD1 (6 bases). With 4 bases removed from V and 5 bases from J, the gap between germline ends came to 21 bases. Germline CDR1 reads MDHEN; CDR2 reads SYDVKM. The CDR3 is 17 amino acids. The CDR3 sequence is CASSSPRGAVQRNTIYF. In DNA form, the CDR3 reads TGTGCCAGCAGTTCCCCTCGGGGGGCGGTCCAACGAAACACCATATATTTT. The entire variable domain, with the rest obtained from reference TRBV28 and TRBJ1-3, is as follows: DVKVTQSSRYLVKRTGEKVFLECVQDMDHENMFWYRQDPGLGLRLIYFSYDVKMKEKGDIPEGYSVSREKKERFSLILESASTNQTSMYLCASSSPRGAVQRNTIYFGEGSWLTVV.

This sequence joins TRBV3-1 (or the pseudogene TRBV3-2) and TRBJ2-7; 8 bases fit TRBD1. The V and J ends lost 5 bases and 7 bases, in that order; junction bases with no gene match: 7. This CDR3 is 13 amino acids long. Looked up from germline, CDR1 is LGHDT and CDR2 is YNNKEL (reference sequence). The DNA of the CDR3 is TGTGCCAGCAGCAGGGACAGGTTTGGGGAGCAGTACTTC. Encoded protein: CASSRDRFGEQYF.

This chain uses TRBV2 with TRBJ1-3, with D unclear. V lost 9 bases and J 3 bases, leaving 15 bases between the germline ends. CDR1 and CDR2 (germline): SNHLY, FYNNEI. This CDR3 comprises 14 residues. The DNA for the CDR3 is TGTGCCAGTGGACGGCTAGCTAGTGGAAACACCATATATTTT. It translates to CASGRLASGNTIYF.

This clone was seen a few times. The chain combines TRBV5-1 with TRBJ1-6, with TRBD1 as a possible D gene (5 bases). Germline V gene sequence: CDR1 SGHRS, CDR2 YFSETQ. Trimming stripped 7 bases from V and 5 bases from J, with 10 bases between. This CDR3 is built from 13 residues. CDR3 DNA sequence: TGCGCCAGCCAGATAGGGGATAATTCACCCCTCCACTTT. Protein sequence: CASQIGDNSPLHF.

J is TRBJ1-2 and V is TRBV2; TRBD1 agrees at 7 bases. Per germline, CDR1 SNHLY and CDR2 FYNNEI. The CDR3 covers 13 residues. V lost 6 bases, J lost 7 bases, and 8 bases stayed unmatched. CDR3 in DNA: TGTGCCAGCAGGCTTACAGGGGTGGGTGGCTACACCTTC. Translation gives CASRLTGVGGYTF.

The CDR3 nucleotides are TGTGCCAGCAGCCGTGGGACAGGGGATTTTGGCTACACCTTC. Residues: CASSRGTGDFGYTF. The J gene is TRBJ1-2, the V gene TRBV3-1 (or the pseudogene TRBV3-2); TRBD1 matches at 10 bases. The CDR3 sequence is 14 residues long. Germline V gene sequence: CDR1 LGHDT, CDR2 YNNKEL (reference sequence). J gave up 7 bases and V 4 bases, and 6 bases lay outside the gene matches.

CDR3 sequence (DNA): TGTGCCAGCAGCCAAGGGGGGGGACTCTGGAACACTGAAGCTTTCTTT. Translating it yields CASSQGGGLWNTEAFF. V gene TRBV4-2 combines with J gene TRBJ1-1, with a possible D match to TRBD1 (5 bases). V lost 1 base and J 1 base, leaving 13 bases between the germline ends. CDR3 length: 16 residues. CDR1 and CDR2 (germline): LGHNA, YNFKEQ.

This chain connects TRBV27 to TRBJ2-3; 11 bases agree with TRBD2. The V gene's germline CDR1 is MNHEY and CDR2 SMNVEV (reference sequence). The CDR3 spans 15 residues. J lost 7 bases, V lost 5 bases, and 8 bases had no gene match. This CDR3 reads CASSPPGLAAHTQYF. CDR3 DNA sequence: TGTGCCAGCAGTCCTCCGGGACTAGCGGCCCATACGCAGTATTTT.

This chain connects TRBV4-1 to TRBJ1-3; the D gene is possibly TRBD1 (5 bases). Germline lookup yields CDR1 MGHRA and CDR2 YSYEKL. The CDR3 loop spans 17 amino acids. V lost 1 base, J lost 2 bases, and 15 bases lay in between. In nucleotides, the CDR3 is TGCGCCAGCAGCCAAGTGGAAGGGGCCCAGGCTGGAAACACCATATATTTT. It yields the protein CASSQVEGAQAGNTIYF.

The genes are TRBV18 and TRBJ2-6, with D uncertain. Germline V CDR1 and CDR2: KGHSH, LQKENI. There are 16 residues in the CDR3. V was trimmed by 3 bases and J by 0 bases, leaving 9 bases between them. The CDR3 DNA sequence: TGTGCCAGCTCACCGGGTGGGCTCTCTGGGGCCAACGTCCTGACTTTC. This encodes CASSPGGLSGANVLTF.

This clone was counted once. This chain joins TRBV7-2 and TRBJ2-1; D unresolved. The ends were cut back, 7 bases at V and 0 bases at J, with 10 bases in the middle. Germline V gene data show CDR1 as SGHTA and CDR2 as FQGNSA. This CDR3 contains 14 residues. The CDR3 nucleotides are TGTGCCAGCACCTTGCTCAGCTCCTACAATGAGCAGTTCTTC. It codes for CASTLLSSYNEQFF.

This chain uses TRBV9 with TRBJ2-7, with 11 bases matching TRBD1. There are 14 residues in the CDR3. V dropped 4 bases and J dropped 7; count of bases not matched to a gene: 7. Germline assignment: CDR1 SGDLS and CDR2 YYNGEE. CDR3 in amino acids: CASSPGQGGSEQYF. In DNA form, the CDR3 reads TGTGCCAGCAGCCCGGGACAGGGGGGCTCTGAGCAGTACTTC.

The chain recombines TRBV15 with TRBJ1-2; a weak D match, TRBD1 (6 bases). The V end was cut by 0 bases, the J end by 2 bases, with 25 bases between. The CDR3 consists of 20 residues. Germline CDR1 LNHNV, CDR2 YYDKDF (reference sequence). Written as DNA, the CDR3 is TGTGCCACCAGCAGAGAGCGTGGGGGCGTATCCATCCGACAAAACTATGGCTACACCTTC. Encoded protein: CATSRERGGVSIRQNYGYTF.

This chain links TRBV18 with TRBJ2-7, with 8 bases lining up with TRBD1. J gave up 0 bases and V 2 bases, and 6 bases lay outside the gene matches. The CDR3 is 16 residues long. Germline V gene data show CDR1 as KGHSH and CDR2 as LQKENI. This CDR3 is CASSPGPGQVSYEQYF. CDR3 nucleotides: TGTGCCAGCTCACCAGGACCGGGACAGGTCTCCTACGAGCAGTACTTC.

The V gene is TRBV15, the J gene TRBJ2-7; maybe TRBD2 (5 bases). The CDR3 loop spans 14 amino acids. Germline V lookup: CDR1 LNHNV, CDR2 YYDKDF (reference sequence). Trimming cost V 2 bases and J 9 bases, with 17 bases left between them. The CDR3 sequence is CATSRPTGVGLQYF. The CDR3 DNA follows: TGTGCCACCAGCAGACCGACGGGCGTAGGACTGCAGTACTTC.

This chain connects TRBV5-1 to TRBJ1-4, with 8 bases identical to TRBD1. The CDR3 is 17 residues long. CDR1 SGHRS and CDR2 YFSETQ come from the germline V gene. Germline trimming cut 2 bases from V and 7 bases from J; bases unmatched to any gene: 13. The CDR3 coding sequence is TGCGCCAGCAGCTTTATACCTTTCGGACAGGGATTTGAAAAACTGTTTTTT. It codes for CASSFIPFGQGFEKLFF.

The V gene is TRBV7-9, the J gene TRBJ2-3; possible D gene TRBD2, 6 bases. Germline loops: CDR1 SEHNR, CDR2 FQNEAQ (reference sequence). V lost 8 bases and J 2 bases, leaving 14 bases between the germline ends. The CDR3 is 14 residues long. The CDR3: CASLSGLNTDTQYF. DNA of the CDR3: TGTGCCAGCCTTAGCGGACTAAACACAGATACGCAGTATTTT.

The chain employs TRBV28 and TRBJ1-2; TRBD1 matches 9 bases. The ends lost 4 bases at V and 4 bases at J; junction bases unmatched: 10. Germline CDR1 reads MDHEN; CDR2 reads SYDVKM. This CDR3 has 16 amino acids. The CDR3 is CASSSPGSDRGYGYTF. The CDR3 DNA sequence: TGTGCCAGCAGTTCCCCCGGTTCGGACAGGGGCTATGGCTACACCTTC.